The 32 T cell receptor beta chains reported below all come from one sample, sequenced in a study of CXCR3-negative and CXCR3-positive naive CD8 T cells. Study-level points and caveats: Naive cells with CXCR3 showed TRB CDR3s that were more hydrophobic than those in CXCR3-negative naive cells.

No antigens are known for them. The TRB libraries of cDNA were built by UMI-labeled 5' RACE. After re-calling the 5' RACE reads, TCRdb lists one entry per CDR3 protein, DNA absent. The sample includes approximately 100,000 distinct CDR3 sequences. The sequencing input was naive CXCR3+ CD8+ T cells from blood. Subset specified: CD45RO-CCR7+CD27+CD95- naive CD8+ T cells expressing CXCR3 (TNR3+). Receptors were obtained from a human donor in good health. Some clones in this sample may be carry-over from other donors' samples.

The chain has TRBV7-9 and TRBJ2-1; TCRdb returns TRBD2, unconfirmable since there is no DNA. This CDR3 comprises 14 residues. Germline V gene sequence: CDR1 SEHNR, CDR2 FQNEAQ (reference sequence). The CDR3 protein is CASSLEEGGDEQFF.

The chain carries TRBV4-1 and TRBJ2-5; TCRdb lists TRBD2, though no DNA is available to test this call. CDR3 length: 17 residues. The germline gives CDR1 MGHRA, CDR2 YSYEKL. The chain's CDR3 is CASSQSGLADTQETQYF.

CDR3: CASSSARTGDLEQYF. The rearrangement uses TRBV12-3 or TRBV12-4 and TRBJ2-7; absent DNA, TCRdb's TRBD1 call cannot be checked. The CDR3 consists of 15 residues.

The rearrangement uses TRBV12-3 or TRBV12-4 and TRBJ1-5; lacking DNA, the TRBD1 call made by TCRdb goes unchecked. There are 13 residues in the CDR3. The CDR3 is CASSPPGNQPQHF.

The gene calls are TRBV29-1 and TRBJ2-3; TCRdb's D call of TRBD2 is untestable without DNA. This CDR3 spans 15 amino acids. The germline V gene encodes CDR1 SQVTM and CDR2 ANQGSEA. This CDR3 is CSVTLAGGPTDTQYF.

The V call is TRBV6-2 or TRBV6-3, the J call TRBJ1-6; with no DNA, the TCRdb D assignment of TRBD1 cannot be verified. The CDR3 loop spans 16 amino acids. Germline loops: CDR1 MNHEY, CDR2 SVGEGT. CDR3 residues: CASSTLDRGYNSPLHF.

The V and J genes are TRBV29-1 and TRBJ2-7; TCRdb gives TRBD1 as the D gene, but with no DNA this cannot be confirmed. Germline-derived CDR1 and CDR2 are SQVTM and ANQGSEA. The CDR3 length is 13 residues. The CDR3 protein is CSVLGTGPYEQYF.

The chain carries TRBV15 and TRBJ2-6; with no DNA, the TCRdb D assignment of TRBD1 cannot be verified. The CDR3 sequence is 18 residues long. Germline V gene lookup returns CDR1 LNHNV and CDR2 YYDKDF (reference sequence). This chain's CDR3 is CATSRGDRGSSGANVLTF. Variable domain in full (rest from reference TRBV15 and TRBJ2-6): DAMVIQNPRYQVTQFGKPVTLSCSQTLNHNVMYWYQQKSSQAPKLLFHYYDKDFNNEADTPDNFQSRRPNTSFCFLDIRSPGLGDTAMYLCATSRGDRGSSGANVLTFGAGSRLTVL.

The genes are TRBV6-2 or TRBV6-3 and TRBJ1-1. The germline V gene has CDR1 MNHEY and CDR2 SVGEGT. The CDR3 is 11 residues long. The CDR3 here is CASSTGTEAFF.

The rearrangement uses TRBV29-1 and TRBJ2-1; TCRdb's D call, TRBD1, is unchecked because there is no DNA. There are 13 residues in the CDR3. Germline lookup yields CDR1 SQVTM and CDR2 ANQGSEA. CDR3 protein: CSVWKGTVNEQFF.

The V and J genes are TRBV27 and TRBJ1-6; as DNA is missing, the TRBD1 call by TCRdb cannot be tested. Germline V gene sequence: CDR1 MNHEY, CDR2 SMNVEV (reference sequence). The CDR3 contains 14 residues. The CDR3 here is CASSLSTGVSPLHF.

The V and J genes are TRBV5-5 and TRBJ2-3; absent DNA, TCRdb's TRBD1 call cannot be checked. Germline assignment: CDR1 SGHKS and CDR2 YYEKEE (reference sequence). CDR3 length: 14 amino acids. CDR3 amino acids: CASSQGQGGDTQYF.

The chain recombines TRBV29-1 with TRBJ2-1; TCRdb designates TRBD2, a call that cannot be tested without DNA. CDR1 and CDR2 from the germline V gene are SQVTM and ANQGSEA. The CDR3 spans 13 residues. This CDR3 is CNVVSAGHNEQFF.

V is TRBV7-2 and J is TRBJ2-7; lacking DNA, the TRBD1 call made by TCRdb goes unchecked. The germline V gene has CDR1 SGHTA and CDR2 FQGNSA. The CDR3 consists of 15 residues. This CDR3 reads CASSKTGGISYEQYF.

J is TRBJ2-7 and V is TRBV7-2. In germline, CDR1 is SGHTA, CDR2 FQGNSA. The CDR3 sequence is 11 residues long. The CDR3 sequence: CASSPSYEQYF.

The rearrangement joins TRBV7-9 to TRBJ2-5; TCRdb gives TRBD1 as the D gene, but with no DNA this cannot be confirmed. Germline lookup yields CDR1 SEHNR and CDR2 FQNEAQ (reference sequence). The CDR3 loop spans 14 amino acids. The CDR3 loop is CASTQFRGLETQYF.

V usage is TRBV12-3 or TRBV12-4 and J usage is TRBJ1-2; TCRdb's assignment of TRBD1 cannot be checked, as there is no DNA. The CDR3 has 14 residues. The CDR3 sequence is CASSLETVNYGYTF.

The V gene is TRBV10-3, the J gene TRBJ2-1; TCRdb selects TRBD1, and the lack of DNA leaves this call unchecked. Germline CDR1 and CDR2: ENHRY and SYGVKD. The CDR3 is made up of 13 amino acids. The CDR3 region is CAISPRDYNEQFF.

V usage is TRBV10-2 and J usage is TRBJ2-1; TCRdb indicates TRBD2, and absent DNA this call remains unverified. This CDR3 is built from 14 residues. Germline loops: CDR1 WSHSY, CDR2 SAAADI. The chain's CDR3 is CASSEPSPGDEQFF.

The V and J genes are TRBV15 and TRBJ2-2; TCRdb picks TRBD1, but there is no DNA to check that call. Germline CDR1 and CDR2: LNHNV and YYDKDF (reference sequence). The CDR3 spans 16 residues. CDR3 in amino acids: CATSRGRGSFTGELFF.

The chain uses TRBV2 and TRBJ2-7; TCRdb indicates TRBD2, and absent DNA this call remains unverified. The CDR3 length is 17 residues. Germline values: CDR1 SNHLY, CDR2 FYNNEI. CDR3 loop: CASSETGRDMAGDEQYF.

The genes are TRBV29-1 and TRBJ2-1; as DNA is missing, the TRBD2 call by TCRdb cannot be tested. There are 13 residues in the CDR3. Germline V gene sequence: CDR1 SQVTM, CDR2 ANQGSEA. The CDR3 reads CSVVGGLENEQFF.

The V call is TRBV19, the J call TRBJ1-1; the D call from TCRdb, TRBD1, cannot be confirmed without DNA. The CDR3 loop spans 15 amino acids. CDR1 is LNHDA, CDR2 SQIVND, per germline (reference sequence). The CDR3 region is CASSPGTGGNTEAFF.

The rearrangement uses TRBV4-2 and TRBJ1-1; the D gene TCRdb calls, TRBD1, cannot be checked with no DNA. Per the germline V gene, CDR1 is LGHNA and CDR2 is YNFKEQ. The CDR3 covers 16 residues. This CDR3 is CASSQDWQGFDTEAFF.

The chain uses TRBV7-3 and TRBJ2-7; TCRdb reports TRBD2, a call that lacks DNA to check it against. Germline V lookup: CDR1 SGHTA, CDR2 FQGTGA. The CDR3 covers 15 residues. CDR3 sequence: CASSLTAGGPPEQYF.

The V gene is TRBV7-9, the J gene TRBJ1-1; with no DNA, the TCRdb D assignment of TRBD1 cannot be verified. Germline CDR1 SEHNR, CDR2 FQNEAQ (reference sequence). This CDR3 has 16 amino acids. This chain's CDR3 is CASSPQTGKMNTEAFF.

The chain uses TRBV4-3 and TRBJ2-1. The CDR3 is 15 residues long. Germline V gene lookup returns CDR1 LGHNA and CDR2 YSLEER. Here the CDR3 reads CASSRVTFSFDEQFF.

The CDR3 spells CASRSGQGPYNEQLF. The chain uses TRBV6-5 and TRBJ2-1; as DNA is missing, the TRBD2 call by TCRdb cannot be tested. In germline, CDR1 is MNHEY, CDR2 SVGAGI. The CDR3 has 15 amino acids.

J is TRBJ2-7 and V is TRBV5-6. Germline V gene lookup returns CDR1 SGHDT and CDR2 YYEEEE. The CDR3 sequence is 14 residues long. The chain's CDR3 is CASSSARDSYEQYF.

The CDR3 sequence is CAWSPTGSGIEQYF. This chain connects TRBV30 to TRBJ2-7; checking the TCRdb D call of TRBD1 is not possible without DNA. The length of the CDR3 is 14 residues. In germline, CDR1 is GTSNPN, CDR2 SVGIG (reference sequence).

J is TRBJ2-7 and V is TRBV20-1; the TRBD2 assignment by TCRdb is unverifiable without DNA. The V gene's germline CDR1 is DFQATT and CDR2 SNEGSKA (reference sequence). The CDR3 spans 13 residues. CDR3 sequence reads: CSARTSGGVEQYF.

The rearrangement uses TRBV7-2 and TRBJ2-2; TCRdb gives TRBD2 as the D gene, but with no DNA this cannot be confirmed. From germline, CDR1 is SGHTA and CDR2 FQGNSA. This CDR3 has 16 residues. CDR3 protein: CASSLQAGGDTGELFF.